This T cell receptor beta chain was recovered during a study of PD-L1 blockade in urothelial cancer (dated by TCRdb to about 2017). General notes on the study: Therapy was started in 2014 for all patients, and atezolizumab 1,200 mg was administered intravenously every 3 weeks. About 90% of the 29 patients were males with bladder-origin urothelial cancer, and about 65% of the roughly 30 reported a prior smoking history. An ECOG performance status of 0 or 1 was recorded for the patients, and 0 to 3 prior chemotherapy regimens had been received by the patients. Blood samples were analyzed 3 weeks after the start of treatment (second dose) and 6 weeks after the start of treatment. A median of around 150,000 T cells and approximately 86,000 unique TCRs was obtained from blood samples, and a median clonality of 0.080 was observed. The study, an exploratory multi-omic analysis, examined somatic, immune and clinical correlates of response to PD-L1 blockade with atezolizumab in urothelial cancer. TCR sequencing covered pretreatment tumor samples and matched, serially collected peripheral blood taken before and after atezolizumab treatment. Durable clinical benefit was defined as a progression-free survival longer than 6 months, and TCR features were additionally tested against progression-free survival and overall survival. Whole exome sequencing and RNA sequencing of pretreatment tumors were performed alongside TCR sequencing in the same patients. Durable clinical benefit was achieved by nine patients but not by the remaining 20. Under 30 patients had pretreatment blood TCR-seq, approximately 24 had at least one posttreatment blood collection, and approximately 24 had tumor TCR-seq. Overall study outcomes, separate from this receptor: Because the sample size was small (n of about 30) and many exploratory analyses were performed, the results are intended to be hypothesis-generating. A pretreatment peripheral blood TCR clonality below the median was linked to improved progression-free and overall survival. At 3 weeks after the start of treatment, tumor-associated TCR clones in peripheral blood had expanded more in patients with durable benefit (n ≈ 20, p = 0.022).

The meaning of the sample's time point label: peripheral blood 6 weeks after treatment start. The cohort comprised approximately 30 patients with locally advanced or metastatic urothelial carcinoma treated at Memorial Sloan Kettering on a trial protocol. Peripheral blood mononuclear cells were collected pretreatment and during treatment, at between 1 and 8 total time points per patient. The Qiagen DNeasy Blood extraction kit was used to purify genomic DNA from total PBMCs and from tumor samples. PBMCs were collected pretreatment and during treatment, and were isolated and stored as previously described. Synthetic TCR analog templates were spiked into each PCR to estimate absolute template abundance from read counts. TCRbeta CDR3 regions were amplified from genomic DNA with bias-controlled V and J gene primers using the immunoSEQ assay. Sequencing of rearranged TCRbeta segments was performed at approximately 20X coverage. As for how the authors treated the data: Clustering was used to correct sequencing errors, and CDR3s were annotated against IMGT so that V, D and J genes could be assigned. Downstream analyses used only productive TCRbeta rearrangements, leaving out any out-of-frame or stop-codon sequences. Clonality was computed as one minus Shannon entropy normalized by the log of the number of unique productive sequences. Clones differing between time points or between blood and tumor were identified by Fisher's exact test with Benjamini-Hochberg correction at adjusted p below 0.01. TCRdb took this table from immuneACCESS and kept in-frame rearrangements with V and J called. Such tables lack part of the clones; where checked against another copy, unresolved V genes explain under half of the gap, and the rest is unexplained. D and trimming come from the DNA, and the V and J calls and clone size come from that table. The table for this sample lists 45,000 to 60,000 clones; around nine tenths of them were counted only once. The leading ten clones occupy roughly 2.5% of the sample.

On this clone: The specificity of this receptor is unknown. No base-level quality is on record; no much larger clone is a single base apart.

Sequenced here: PBMCs, sampled around atezolizumab (anti-PD-L1) treatment. The sequence was collected from a man between 60 and 75 years old with urothelial cancer.

CDR3 region: CASDRRGQTAQHF. The sequenced DNA is TGTGCCAGCGATAGGAGGGGCCAAACGGCCCAGCATTTT. The chain is made from TRBV6-1 and TRBJ1-5, with TRBD1 tentatively as D gene (5 bases match). The CDR3 contains 13 residues, cysteine and phenylalanine counted. The retained sequence is limited to the CDR3, 39 bases, with the frame set at the first base. V drops 8 bases and J drops 11 bases, leaving 19 bases in between. From the germline V gene, CDR1 is MNHNS and CDR2 is SASEGT.